These 8 T cell receptor beta chains were all obtained from the same sample, sequenced in a study of beta chain features in type 1 diabetes. Study findings and constraints: Shorter TCRB CDR3s, moderately but significantly so, were found in Type 1 diabetes patients in all four CD4+ subsets.

The isolated RNA, all of it, was reverse transcribed, so expressed TCRB transcripts were what got sequenced. TCRdb keeps only in-frame clones here, not all; method: immunoSEQ multiplex PCR. The table records about 120,000 clones, approximately 16% of them present only once. These receptors are not linked to any known antigen. The sequenced sample was central memory CD4+ T cells from blood. The receptors were gathered from a man aged 25 to 45 with type 1 diabetes.

The chain couples TRBV29-1 to TRBJ2-7; tentative D call: TRBD1 (6 bases). There are 12 residues in the CDR3. Looked up from germline, CDR1 is SQVTM and CDR2 is ANQGSEA. V was pared by 6 bases and J by 6 bases, with 15 bases between. CDR3 loop: CSVGHTGIEQYF. DNA of the CDR3: TGCAGCGTCGGACATACAGGGATCGAGCAGTACTTC.

The CDR3 nucleotides are TGTGCCGGCGGGGGACTCAGCTCCTACGAGCAGTACTTC. It translates to CAGGGLSSYEQYF. The chain links TRBV2 to TRBJ2-7, with TRBD2 identical over 7 bases. Trimming took 11 bases from V and 0 from J; bases not matched to a gene: 7. Looked up from germline, CDR1 is SNHLY and CDR2 is FYNNEI. There are 13 residues in the CDR3.

The V gene is TRBV28, the J gene TRBJ1-5; weak D call: TRBD1 (5 bases). Looked up from germline, CDR1 is MDHEN and CDR2 is SYDVKM. V was pared by 4 bases and J by 1 base, with 11 bases between. CDR3 size: 15 residues. As DNA, the CDR3 is TGTGCCAGCAGTTCTGGGGCAGTGAGCAATCAGCCCCAGCATTTT. This codes for CASSSGAVSNQPQHF.

This clone was detected a few times. The chain is built from TRBV19 and TRBJ2-5; no firm D call. The CDR3 extends over 12 amino acids. Trimming removed 3 bases from V and 3 bases from J, with 5 bases in between. Germline V gives CDR1 LNHDA, CDR2 SQIVND (reference sequence). As DNA, the CDR3 is TGTGCCAGTAGTATTTGGAAAGAGACCCAGTACTTC. Translated: CASSIWKETQYF.

This clone was found a few times. This chain joins TRBV4-3 and TRBJ2-1, with a weak D call TRBD1 (5 bases). The V and J ends lost 0 bases and 4 bases respectively, with 10 bases between them. CDR3 size: 15 residues. Germline V gene lookup returns CDR1 LGHNA and CDR2 YSLEER. The DNA for the CDR3 is TGCGCCAGCAGCCAAGATCAGGGAACGTACAATGAGCAGTTCTTC. It specifies CASSQDQGTYNEQFF.

J is TRBJ2-7 and V is TRBV4-1; D unclear. The germline V and J ends were trimmed by 1 base and 3 bases, with 10 bases remaining between them. The CDR3 consists of 14 residues. The germline CDR1 and CDR2 sequences are MGHRA and YSYEKL. The CDR3 coding sequence is TGCGCCAGCAGCCAAGTTTACGATATCTACGAGCAGTACTTC. Translated: CASSQVYDIYEQYF.

Only a few counts were recorded for this clone. The V call is TRBV6-1, the J call TRBJ2-2; 12 bases fit TRBD2. Germline CDR1 is MNHNS and CDR2 is SASEGT. Unmatched junction bases numbered 2, after V lost 7 bases and J lost 8 bases. The CDR3 runs 13 residues. The CDR3 region has the DNA TGTGCCAGCACCGGGACTAGCGGGGGGGAGCTGTTTTTT. As protein: CASTGTSGGELFF.

Note on this clone: Only one base separates this from a far larger clonotype, so it likely reflects a read error. The same CDR3 is also encoded by other DNA sequences in this sample. The chain recombines TRBV7-9 with TRBJ2-7, with D possibly being TRBD1 or TRBD2 (5 bases each). CDR1 and CDR2 from the germline V gene are SEHNR and FQNEAQ (reference sequence). The CDR3 covers 16 residues. CDR3 in amino acids: CASSLALAGSSYEQYF. The CDR3, as DNA: TGCGCCAGCAGCTTAGCGCTGGCAGGGAGCTCCTACGAGCAGTACTTC. The full variable domain, completed using reference TRBV7-9 and TRBJ2-7, is DTGVSQNPRHKITKRGQNVTFRCDPISEHNRLYWYRQTLGQGPEFLTYFQNEAQLEKSRLLSDRFSAERPKGSFSTLEIQRTEQGDSAMYLCASSLALAGSSYEQYFGPGTRLTVT.